This TCR beta chain is drawn from a study of control samples from healthy donors and cancer patients. Germline values: CDR1 MNHEY, CDR2 SVGEGT. V was shortened by 2 bases and J by 2 bases, with 9 bases between the two germline ends. The CDR3 totals 14 residues. Generated by immunoSEQ multiplex PCR, the TCRdb table keeps only in-frame clones and is missing some. The repertoire has approximately 26,000 clones, approximately 78% of them found once; the top ten carry less than 30%. Sequenced material: PBMCs. This clonotype originated in a man between 60 and 75 years old with colorectal cancer. The genes are TRBV6-2 or TRBV6-3 and TRBJ1-2, with D perhaps TRBD1 (6 bases). CDR3 loop: CASSYPGQNYGYTF. The CDR3 DNA reads as TGTGCCAGCAGTTACCCCGGACAGAACTATGGCTACACCTTC.